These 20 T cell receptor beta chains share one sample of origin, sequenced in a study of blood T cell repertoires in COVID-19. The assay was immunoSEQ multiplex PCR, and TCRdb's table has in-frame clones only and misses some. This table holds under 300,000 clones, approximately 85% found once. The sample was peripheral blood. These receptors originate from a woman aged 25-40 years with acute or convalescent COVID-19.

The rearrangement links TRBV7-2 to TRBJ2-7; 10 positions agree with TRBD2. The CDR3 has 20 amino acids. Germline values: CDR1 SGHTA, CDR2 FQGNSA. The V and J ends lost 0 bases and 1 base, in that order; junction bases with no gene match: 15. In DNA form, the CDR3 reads TGTGCCAGCAGCTTAGCCCAGAGCCGATTTTGGACTAGCGGATCCTACGAGCAGTACTTC. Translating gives CASSLAQSRFWTSGSYEQYF.

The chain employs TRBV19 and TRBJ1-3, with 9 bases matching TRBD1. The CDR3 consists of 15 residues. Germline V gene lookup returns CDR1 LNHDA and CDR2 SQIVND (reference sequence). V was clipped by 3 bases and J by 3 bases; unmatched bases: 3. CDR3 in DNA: TGTGCCAGTAGTATCGGGACAGGGAGTGGAAACACCATATATTTT. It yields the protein CASSIGTGSGNTIYF.

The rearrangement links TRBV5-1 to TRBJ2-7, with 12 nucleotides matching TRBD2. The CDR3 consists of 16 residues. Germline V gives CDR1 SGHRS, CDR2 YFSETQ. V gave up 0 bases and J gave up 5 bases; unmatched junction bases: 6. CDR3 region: CASSLARTSGTNEQYF. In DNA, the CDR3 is TGCGCCAGCAGCTTGGCCCGGACTAGCGGGACCAACGAGCAGTACTTC.

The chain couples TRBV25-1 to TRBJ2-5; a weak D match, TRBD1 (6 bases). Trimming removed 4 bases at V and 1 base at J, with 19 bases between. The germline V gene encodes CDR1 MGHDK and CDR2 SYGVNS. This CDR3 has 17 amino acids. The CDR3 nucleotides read TGTGCCAGCAGTGCTTTTGGTACAGGGACCTTCCAAGAGACCCAGTACTTC. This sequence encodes CASSAFGTGTFQETQYF.

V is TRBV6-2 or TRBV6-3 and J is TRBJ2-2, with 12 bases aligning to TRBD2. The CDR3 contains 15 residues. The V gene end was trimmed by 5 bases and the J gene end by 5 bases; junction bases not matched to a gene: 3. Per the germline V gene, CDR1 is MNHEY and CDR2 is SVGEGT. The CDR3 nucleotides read TGTGCCAGCAGTAGACTAGCGGGAGCTACCGGGGAGCTGTTTTTT. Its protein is CASSRLAGATGELFF.

The CDR3 reads CASSVGGRILPYEQYF. The CDR3 DNA follows: TGCGCCAGCAGTGTCGGCGGGCGAATTCTACCCTACGAGCAGTACTTC. The chain has TRBV10-2 and TRBJ2-7, with TRBD2 as a possible D gene (5 bases). This CDR3 region has 16 residues. Germline CDR1 WSHSY, CDR2 SAAADI. V lost 4 bases to trimming and J lost 2 bases, with 18 bases between them.

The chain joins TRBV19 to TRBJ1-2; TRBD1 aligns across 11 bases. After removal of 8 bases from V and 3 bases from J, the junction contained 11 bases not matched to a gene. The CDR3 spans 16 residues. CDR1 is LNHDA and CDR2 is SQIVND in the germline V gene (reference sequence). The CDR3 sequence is CASQRNPGQGDYGYTF. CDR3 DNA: TGTGCCAGTCAACGTAATCCGGGACAGGGGGACTATGGCTACACCTTC.

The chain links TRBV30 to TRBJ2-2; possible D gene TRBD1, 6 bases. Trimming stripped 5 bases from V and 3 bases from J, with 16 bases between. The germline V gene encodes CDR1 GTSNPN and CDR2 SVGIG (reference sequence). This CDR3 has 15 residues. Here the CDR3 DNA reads TGTGCCTGGCGATTCCGGGACATATACACCGGGGAGCTGTTTTTT. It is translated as CAWRFRDIYTGELFF.

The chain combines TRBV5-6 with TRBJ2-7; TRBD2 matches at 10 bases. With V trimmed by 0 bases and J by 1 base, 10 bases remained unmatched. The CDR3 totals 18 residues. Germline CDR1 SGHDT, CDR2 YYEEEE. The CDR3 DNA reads TGTGCCAGCAGCTTGGTAGCTAGCGGGAGTTTAGTTTCCTACGAGCAGTACTTC. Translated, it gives CASSLVASGSLVSYEQYF.

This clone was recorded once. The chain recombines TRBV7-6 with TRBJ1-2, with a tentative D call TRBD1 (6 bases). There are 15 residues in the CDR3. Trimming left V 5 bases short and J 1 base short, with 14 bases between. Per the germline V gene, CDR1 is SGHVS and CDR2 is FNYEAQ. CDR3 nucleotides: TGTGCCAGCAGCCCTCGACAGGATCATAACTATGGCTACACCTTC. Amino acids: CASSPRQDHNYGYTF.

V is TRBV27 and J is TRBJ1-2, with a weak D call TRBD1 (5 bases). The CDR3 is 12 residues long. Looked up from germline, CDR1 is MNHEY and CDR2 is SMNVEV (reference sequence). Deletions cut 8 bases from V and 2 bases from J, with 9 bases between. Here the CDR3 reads CASLDSNYGYTF. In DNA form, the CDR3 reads TGTGCCAGCCTAGACAGCAACTATGGCTACACCTTC.

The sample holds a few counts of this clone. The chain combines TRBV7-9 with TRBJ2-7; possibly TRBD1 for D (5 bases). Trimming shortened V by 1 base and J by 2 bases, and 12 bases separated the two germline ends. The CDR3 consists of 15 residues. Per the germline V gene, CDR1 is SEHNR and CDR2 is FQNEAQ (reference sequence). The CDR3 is CASSLGAGKPYEQYF. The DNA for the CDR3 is TGTGCCAGCAGCTTAGGGGCAGGGAAGCCCTACGAGCAGTACTTC.

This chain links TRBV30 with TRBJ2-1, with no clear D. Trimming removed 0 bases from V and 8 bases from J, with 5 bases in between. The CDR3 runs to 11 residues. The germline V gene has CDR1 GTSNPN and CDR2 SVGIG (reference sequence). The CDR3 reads CAWSVLYEQFF. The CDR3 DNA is TGTGCCTGGAGTGTACTGTATGAGCAGTTCTTC.

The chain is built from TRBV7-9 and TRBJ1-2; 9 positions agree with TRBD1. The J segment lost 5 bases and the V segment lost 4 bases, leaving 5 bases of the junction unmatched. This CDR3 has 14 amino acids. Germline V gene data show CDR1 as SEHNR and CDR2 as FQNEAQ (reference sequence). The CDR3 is CASSYKQGAYGYTF. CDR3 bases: TGTGCCAGCAGCTATAAACAGGGGGCATATGGCTACACCTTC.

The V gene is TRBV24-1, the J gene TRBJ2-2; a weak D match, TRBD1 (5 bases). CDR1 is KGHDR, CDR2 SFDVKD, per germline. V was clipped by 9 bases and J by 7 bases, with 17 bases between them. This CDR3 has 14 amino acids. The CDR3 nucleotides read TGTGCCACCCGAGAATGGGGCGATTACGGGGAGCTGTTTTTT. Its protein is CATREWGDYGELFF.

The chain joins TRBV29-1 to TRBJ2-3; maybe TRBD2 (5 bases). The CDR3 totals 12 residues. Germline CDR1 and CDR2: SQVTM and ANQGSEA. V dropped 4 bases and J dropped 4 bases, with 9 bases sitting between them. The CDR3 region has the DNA TGCAGCGTTGGGCGGGTGGCAGATACGCAGTATTTT. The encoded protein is CSVGRVADTQYF.

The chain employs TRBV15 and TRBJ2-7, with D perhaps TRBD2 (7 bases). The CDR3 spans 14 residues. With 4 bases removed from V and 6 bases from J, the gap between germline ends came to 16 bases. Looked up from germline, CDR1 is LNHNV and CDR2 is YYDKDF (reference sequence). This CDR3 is CATSILSGGIEQYF. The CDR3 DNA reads TGTGCCACCAGCATTTTGTCGGGGGGCATCGAGCAGTACTTC.

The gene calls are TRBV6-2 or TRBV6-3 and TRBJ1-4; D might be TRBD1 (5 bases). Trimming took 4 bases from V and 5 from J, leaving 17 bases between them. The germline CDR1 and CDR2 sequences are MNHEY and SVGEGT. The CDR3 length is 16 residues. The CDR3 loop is CASSFGHRSMNEKLFF. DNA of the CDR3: TGTGCCAGCAGTTTCGGACACCGGAGTATGAATGAAAAACTGTTTTTT.

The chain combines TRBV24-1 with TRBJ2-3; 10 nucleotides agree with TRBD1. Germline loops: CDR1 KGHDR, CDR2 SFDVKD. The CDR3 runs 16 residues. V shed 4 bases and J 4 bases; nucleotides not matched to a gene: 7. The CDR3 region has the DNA TGTGCCACCAGTGACGGAGGACAGGGGGTGTCAGATACGCAGTATTTT. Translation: CATSDGGQGVSDTQYF.

The CDR3 reads CASRHRLAGDHYEQYF. DNA for the CDR3: TGTGCCAGCAGGCATCGACTAGCGGGAGACCACTACGAGCAGTACTTC. This chain uses TRBV7-8 with TRBJ2-7, with TRBD2 identical over 12 bases. The V gene's germline CDR1 is SGHVS and CDR2 FQNEAQ. Trimming took 6 bases from V and 3 from J; bases not matched to a gene: 9. This CDR3 has 16 amino acids.